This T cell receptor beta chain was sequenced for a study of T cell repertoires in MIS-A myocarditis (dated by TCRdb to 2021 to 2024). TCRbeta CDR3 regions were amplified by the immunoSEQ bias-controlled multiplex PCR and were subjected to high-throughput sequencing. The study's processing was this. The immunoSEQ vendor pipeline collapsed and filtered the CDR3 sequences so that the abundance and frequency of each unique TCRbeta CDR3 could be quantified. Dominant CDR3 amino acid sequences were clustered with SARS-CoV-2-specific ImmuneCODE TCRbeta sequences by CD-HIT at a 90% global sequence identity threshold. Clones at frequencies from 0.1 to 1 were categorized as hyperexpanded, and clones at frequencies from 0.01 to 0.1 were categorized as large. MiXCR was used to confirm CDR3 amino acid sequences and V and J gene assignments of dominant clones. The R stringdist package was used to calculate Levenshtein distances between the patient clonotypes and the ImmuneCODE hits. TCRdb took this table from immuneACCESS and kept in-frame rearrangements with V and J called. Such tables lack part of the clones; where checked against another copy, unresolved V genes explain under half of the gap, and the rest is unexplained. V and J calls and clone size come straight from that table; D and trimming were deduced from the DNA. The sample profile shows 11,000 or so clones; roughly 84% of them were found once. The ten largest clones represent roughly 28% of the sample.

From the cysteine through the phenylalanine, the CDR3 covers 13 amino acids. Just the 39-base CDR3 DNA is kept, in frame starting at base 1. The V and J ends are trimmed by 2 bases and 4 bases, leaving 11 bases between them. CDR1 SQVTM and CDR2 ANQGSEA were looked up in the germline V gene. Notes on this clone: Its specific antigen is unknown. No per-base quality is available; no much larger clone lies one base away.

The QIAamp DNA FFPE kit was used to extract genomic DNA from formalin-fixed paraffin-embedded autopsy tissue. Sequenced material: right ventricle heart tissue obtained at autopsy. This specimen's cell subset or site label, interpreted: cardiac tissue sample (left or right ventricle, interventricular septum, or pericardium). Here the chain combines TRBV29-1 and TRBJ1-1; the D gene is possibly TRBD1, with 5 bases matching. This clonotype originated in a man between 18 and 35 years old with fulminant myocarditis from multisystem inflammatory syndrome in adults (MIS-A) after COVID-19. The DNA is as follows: TGCAGCGTTGAAACGTGGGGGAGCACTGAAGCTTTCTTT. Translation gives CSVETWGSTEAFF.